These 27 T cell receptor beta chains share one sample of origin, sequenced in a study of metastatic and nonmetastatic thyroid tumors. With MiXCR, TCRdb reprocessed the PCR reads. This sample has around 45,000 clones, with around 2.9% found just once. The entire patient cohort was treatment-naive prior to thyroid surgery. The sample consisted of blood. The receptors stem from a female donor with papillary thyroid cancer or a benign thyroid nodule (not recorded which). Some clones in this sample may be carry-over from other donors' samples.

This clone was picked up many times. The chain carries TRBV2 and TRBJ1-2; D gene ambiguous. The CDR3 runs 13 residues. V was trimmed by 6 bases and J by 6 bases, leaving 14 bases between them. Germline assignment: CDR1 SNHLY and CDR2 FYNNEI. CDR3 protein: CASRVGSYNGYTF. The DNA for the CDR3 is TGTGCCAGCAGAGTTGGGAGCTACAATGGCTACACCTTC.

This clone was picked up many times. V is TRBV6-1 and J is TRBJ2-7; 9 bases match TRBD2. The length of the CDR3 is 15 residues. Trimming at V came to 8 bases and at J to 2 bases, leaving 10 bases not matched to a gene. CDR1 is MNHNS and CDR2 is SASEGT in the germline V gene. Here the CDR3 DNA reads TGTGCCAGCTCCGAGGAGAGCGGGAGGACCTACGAGCAGTACTTC. Its translation is CASSEESGRTYEQYF.

Many counts were recorded for this clone. The chain couples TRBV19 to TRBJ1-2; D is perhaps TRBD1 (6 bases). The germline V and J ends were trimmed by 3 bases and 8 bases, with 16 bases remaining between them. Germline loops: CDR1 LNHDA, CDR2 SQIVND (reference sequence). This CDR3 region has 14 residues. Here the CDR3 DNA reads TGTGCCAGTAGTATTCGGACAGCCCGCGGAGGCTACACCTTC. Encoded protein: CASSIRTARGGYTF.

This clone was found many times. The chain recombines TRBV20-1 with TRBJ1-1, with D possibly matching TRBD1 (5 bases). Looked up from germline, CDR1 is DFQATT and CDR2 is SNEGSKA (reference sequence). V was cut by 7 bases and J by 1 base, with 7 bases left in between. CDR3 length equals 11 residues. CDR3 protein: CSGGTNTEAFF. The CDR3 DNA reads as TGCAGTGGGGGCACGAACACTGAAGCTTTCTTT.

This chain uses TRBV27 with TRBJ1-1, with D perhaps matching TRBD1 (5 bases). Trimming removed 5 bases from V and 0 bases from J, with 16 bases in between. Germline assignment: CDR1 MNHEY and CDR2 SMNVEV (reference sequence). The CDR3 runs 16 residues. The CDR3 loop reads CASSLGAGGVNTEAFF. The CDR3 bases are TGTGCCAGCAGTCTCGGGGCGGGGGGGGTGAACACTGAAGCTTTCTTT.

This clone was recorded a few times. CDR3 residues: CASSASGTGVVKQPQHF. For the CDR3, the DNA is TGTGCCAGCAGCGCCTCCGGGACAGGGGTAGTAAAACAGCCCCAGCATTTT. V is TRBV7-8 and J is TRBJ1-5, with 10 bases identical to TRBD1. J lost 7 bases, V lost 5 bases, and 14 bases had no gene match. This CDR3 is built from 17 residues. Germline V gene lookup returns CDR1 SGHVS and CDR2 FQNEAQ.

This clone was found many times. CDR3 sequence: CASSGGGPTNTGELFF. CDR3 DNA sequence: TGTGCCAGCAGTGGAGGTGGCCCAACGAACACCGGGGAGCTGTTTTTT. The chain links TRBV6-1 to TRBJ2-2; D is unclear. Germline V gene lookup returns CDR1 MNHNS and CDR2 SASEGT. This CDR3 is built from 16 residues. Trimming took 4 bases from V and 0 from J, leaving 12 bases between them.

In this sample, this clone turned up many times. J is TRBJ1-6 and V is TRBV19, with 7 bases matching TRBD1. CDR3 length equals 13 residues. CDR1 is LNHDA, CDR2 SQIVND, per germline (reference sequence). Trimming at V came to 7 bases and at J to 9 bases, leaving 6 bases not matched to a gene. CDR3 in amino acids: CASKPTGVSPLHF. The CDR3 DNA reads TGTGCCAGTAAACCTACAGGGGTTTCACCCCTCCACTTT. Full variable domain (missing parts from reference TRBV19 and TRBJ1-6): DGGITQSPKYLFRKEGQNVTLSCEQNLNHDAMYWYRQDPGQGLRLIYYSQIVNDFQKGDIAEGYSVSREKKESFPLTVTSAQKNPTAFYLCASKPTGVSPLHFGNGTRLTVT.

This clone has a count of ten or more. This chain joins TRBV4-1 and TRBJ2-5; 9 bases match TRBD1. This CDR3 region has 15 residues. Germline-derived CDR1 and CDR2 are MGHRA and YSYEKL. J was trimmed by 4 bases and V by 1 base; bases with no gene match: 4. The CDR3 protein is CASSQGTGDGETQYF. The CDR3 DNA follows: TGCGCCAGCAGCCAAGGGACAGGGGATGGAGAGACCCAGTACTTC.

Ten or more counts support this clone. The chain employs TRBV18 and TRBJ2-3; 8 bases agree with TRBD2. The CDR3 runs 13 residues. The germline V gene encodes CDR1 KGHSH and CDR2 LQKENI. Losses at the gene ends were 3 bases for V and 5 bases for J; bases not matched to a gene: 1. DNA for the CDR3: TGTGCCAGCTCACCGGGACTAGGAGATACGCAGTATTTT. Its protein product is CASSPGLGDTQYF.

This clone was recorded at least ten times. The chain carries TRBV7-2 and TRBJ1-2; tentative D call: TRBD1 (6 bases). V was trimmed by 1 base and J by 9 bases, leaving 18 bases between them. Germline loops: CDR1 SGHTA, CDR2 FQGNSA. The CDR3 consists of 15 residues. CDR3 sequence reads: CASSLDGYREKSYTF. The CDR3 coding sequence is TGTGCCAGCAGCTTAGATGGGTACAGGGAAAAAAGCTACACCTTC.

This clone was seen at least ten times. The chain carries TRBV9 and TRBJ1-6; weak D call: TRBD1 (6 bases). Germline V gives CDR1 SGDLS, CDR2 YYNGEE. The germline V and J ends were trimmed by 6 bases and 4 bases, with 11 bases remaining between them. The length of the CDR3 is 14 residues. In DNA, the CDR3 is TGTGCCAGCAACGGGGGCATGTATAATTCACCCCTCCACTTT. Residues: CASNGGMYNSPLHF.

Notes on this clone: Germline is not matched at one junction end, which may reflect a read error. The chain is built from TRBV7-9 and TRBJ2-2; D tentatively fits TRBD1 or TRBD2 (6 bases each). This CDR3 is built from 17 residues. Germline values: CDR1 SEHNR, CDR2 FQNEAQ (reference sequence). DNA of the CDR3: TGTGCCAGCAGCCCCGCCTCAGGGGCGGGGAACACCGGGGAGCTGTCTTTT. This encodes CASSPASGAGNTGELSF.

This clone came up many times. A single base separates this from a much larger clone, so it may be a read error. The same CDR3 arises from other DNA sequences in this sample as well. The chain uses TRBV6-1 and TRBJ1-2; no clear D gene. The germline V gene encodes CDR1 MNHNS and CDR2 SASEGT. The germline V and J ends were trimmed by 9 bases and 5 bases, with 10 bases remaining between them. CDR3 length equals 11 residues. DNA for the CDR3: TGTGCCAGTAGTTACGTGTATGGCTACACCTTC. Its protein is CASSYVYGYTF.

There are a few counts of this clone. For the CDR3, the DNA is TGTGCCAGCACCCGGGACAGCTCGAACACCGGGGAGCTGTTTTTT. It translates to CASTRDSSNTGELFF. V gene TRBV6-4 combines with J gene TRBJ2-2; 7 bases match TRBD1. The CDR3 is 15 amino acids. J lost 0 bases, V lost 7 bases, and 5 bases had no gene match. Germline CDR1 MRHNA, CDR2 SNTAGT.

This clone was counted at least ten times. As DNA, the CDR3 is TGTGCCAGCAGTTACTCGACGGGGGGGCGGGGGGCTTTCTTT. The encoded protein is CASSYSTGGRGAFF. V usage is TRBV6-5 and J usage is TRBJ1-1; D might be TRBD1 (6 bases). Per the germline V gene, CDR1 is MNHEY and CDR2 is SVGAGI. Trimming stripped 0 bases from V and 11 bases from J, with 16 bases between. This CDR3 has 14 residues.

By sample share, this clone is medium-sized (0.01 to 0.1%). The chain joins TRBV7-3 to TRBJ2-3, with D possibly being TRBD1 or TRBD2 (5 bases each). The CDR3 extends over 16 amino acids. Trimming left V 2 bases short and J 2 bases short, with 14 bases between. Germline V gene data show CDR1 as SGHTA and CDR2 as FQGTGA. For the CDR3, the DNA is TGTGCCAGCAGCTTACTCGGGGCCGGGGCCACAGATACGCAGTATTTT. Amino acid sequence: CASSLLGAGATDTQYF.

This clone appeared a few times. The V call is TRBV7-7, the J call TRBJ2-7; 7 bases line up with TRBD2. Losses at the gene ends were 5 bases for V and 5 bases for J; bases not matched to a gene: 6. CDR3 size: 13 residues. The germline V gene encodes CDR1 SSHAT and CDR2 FNYEAQ (reference sequence). The CDR3 sequence: CASSVVGGNEQYF. For the CDR3, the DNA is TGTGCCAGCAGCGTAGTGGGAGGGAACGAGCAGTACTTC.

This clone was seen many times. The chain combines TRBV11-3 with TRBJ2-1; 10 bases map to TRBD2. With V trimmed by 1 base and J by 1 base, 16 bases remained unmatched. CDR3 size: 21 residues. CDR1 SGHNT and CDR2 YENEEA come from the germline V gene. CDR3 in amino acids: CASSLVAGLRAGGRSYNEQFF. For the CDR3, the DNA is TGTGCCAGCAGCTTAGTAGCCGGGTTAAGAGCGGGAGGGCGTTCCTACAATGAGCAGTTCTTC.

This clone was seen many times. As DNA, the CDR3 is TGTGCCAGCACCCCGGGACAGGGCTGGAGCACTGAAGCTTTCTTT. Translating it yields CASTPGQGWSTEAFF. V is TRBV5-8 and J is TRBJ1-1, with 9 bases lining up with TRBD1. Trimming at V came to 6 bases and at J to 4 bases, leaving 10 bases not matched to a gene. From germline, CDR1 is SGHTS and CDR2 YDEGEE. The CDR3 contains 15 residues.

This clone was picked up many times. This chain joins TRBV7-2 and TRBJ1-2; 7 nucleotides align to TRBD1. The CDR3 loop spans 16 amino acids. J gave up 3 bases and V 1 base, and 8 bases lay outside the gene matches. Germline lookup yields CDR1 SGHTA and CDR2 FQGNSA. Written as DNA, the CDR3 is TGTGCCAGCAGCTTAGTTGGACAGGCCAGACACTATGGCTACACCTTC. The encoded protein is CASSLVGQARHYGYTF.

The sample holds many counts of this clone. The rearrangement links TRBV19 to TRBJ2-7; TRBD2 might be the D (6 bases). The CDR3 contains 11 residues. V lost 4 bases to trimming and J lost 10 bases, with 11 bases between them. Per germline, CDR1 LNHDA and CDR2 SQIVND (reference sequence). As DNA, the CDR3 is TGTGCCAGTAGTACCGGCGGGGACCAGTACTTC. This sequence encodes CASSTGGDQYF. Combining the CDR3 with reference TRBV19 and TRBJ2-7 gives the whole variable domain DGGITQSPKYLFRKEGQNVTLSCEQNLNHDAMYWYRQDPGQGLRLIYYSQIVNDFQKGDIAEGYSVSREKKESFPLTVTSAQKNPTAFYLCASSTGGDQYFGPGTRLTVT.

The J gene is TRBJ2-1, the V gene TRBV6-1; a weak D match, TRBD2 (5 bases). V lost 8 bases to trimming and J lost 5 bases, with 13 bases between them. Germline CDR1 reads MNHNS; CDR2 reads SASEGT. The CDR3 contains 13 residues. CDR3 coding DNA: TGTGCCAGCGGGAACTGGGGAGACAATGAGCAGTTCTTC. Its translation: CASGNWGDNEQFF.

The V call is TRBV20-1, the J call TRBJ2-7, with D perhaps matching TRBD1 or TRBD2 (6 bases each). V was cut by 4 bases and J by 3 bases, with 19 bases left in between. CDR1 DFQATT and CDR2 SNEGSKA come from the germline V gene (reference sequence). The CDR3 has 15 residues. The CDR3 DNA reads as TGCAGTGCTATAGGTTTGGGAGGCAGGGGCTACGAGCAGTACTTC. This gives the protein CSAIGLGGRGYEQYF.

The chain joins TRBV11-2 to TRBJ2-1; D possibly matches TRBD1 or TRBD2 (5 bases each). The CDR3 has 16 amino acids. Germline-derived CDR1 and CDR2 are SGHAT and FQNNGV. Trimming pared 1 base from V and 9 bases from J, leaving 19 bases between. The CDR3: CASSLVSYPRGREQFF. Written as DNA, the CDR3 is TGTGCCAGCAGCTTAGTTAGTTATCCCCGGGGCCGTGAGCAGTTCTTC.

This clone was counted only a few times. The chain combines TRBV7-9 with TRBJ1-2; weak D call: TRBD1 (5 bases). CDR1 is SEHNR and CDR2 is FQNEAQ in the germline V gene (reference sequence). Trimming pared 5 bases from V and 4 bases from J, leaving 11 bases between. The CDR3 loop spans 13 amino acids. CDR3 amino acids: CASSQGLPYGYTF. CDR3 coding DNA: TGTGCCAGCAGCCAGGGACTGCCCTATGGCTACACCTTC. The entire variable domain, with the rest obtained from reference TRBV7-9 and TRBJ1-2, is as follows: DTGVSQNPRHKITKRGQNVTFRCDPISEHNRLYWYRQTLGQGPEFLTYFQNEAQLEKSRLLSDRFSAERPKGSFSTLEIQRTEQGDSAMYLCASSQGLPYGYTFGSGTRLTVV.

The gene calls are TRBV28 and TRBJ2-1, with 7 positions matching TRBD1. Germline CDR1 is MDHEN and CDR2 is SYDVKM. V gave up 3 bases and J gave up 9 bases; unmatched junction bases: 2. The CDR3 has 12 amino acids. This CDR3 is CASSFPGGEQFF. The CDR3, as DNA: TGTGCCAGCAGTTTTCCAGGGGGTGAGCAGTTCTTC.